This entry concerns a single T cell receptor beta chain. This clonotype was observed a handful of times. No cognate antigen has been identified for it. The record has no base qualities; no much larger clone is one base away. Inclusive of the bounding cysteine and phenylalanine, the CDR3 is 14 residues long. Only the CDR3 portion is preserved as DNA: 42 bases, with reading frame beginning at the first base. The treatment or condition label, read with the paper, signifies: roughly ten-day PBMC culture with coronavirus spike peptide pools or control peptides (ViraFEST assay). To expand antigen-specific T cells with peptide pools and then pick out the expanded clonotypes through TCR sequencing, the study relied on the ViraFEST assay. The positive SARS-CoV-2 PCR tests of the convalescent patients were dated from March to December 2020, before the Alpha, Beta and Delta variants emerged in the United States. Each well held approximately 2 million PBMCs cultured in IMDM containing approximately 5% human AB serum and around 9.2 IU/ml IL-2, with about 9.4 ug/ml peptide pools added. On days 3 and 7, half of the culture medium was replaced with fresh IL-2-containing medium. CD4+ T cells were isolated after 10 days of culture through negative selection using the EasySep CD4+ T cell isolation kit. PBMCs were separated from whole blood using Ficoll-Paque Plus gradient centrifugation and then either used fresh or cryopreserved at -140C. Triplicate wells were generally used for each culture condition.

The data were taken from a study of vaccination and CD4 T cells after COVID-19 (dated by TCRdb to the early 2020s). Background on the whole study: Convalescent patients had a positive SARS-CoV-2 result on nasal swab PCR, and of these patients, several had mild disease and one had severe disease. The spike-specific CD4+ TCR repertoire was compared before and after mRNA vaccination in ten to eleven COVID-19 convalescent patients and several infection-naive healthy vaccine recipients. The convalescent cohort comprised six males and four females, including two Hispanic individuals, seven Caucasians, two Asians and one multiracial person. The cultures were stimulated with overlapping spike peptide pools from SARS-CoV-2 and from the common cold coronaviruses HCoV-NL63, HCoV-OC43 and HCoV-229E. Two doses of either the Pfizer-BioNTech BNT162b2 vaccine (n=8) or the Moderna mRNA-1273 vaccine (n=2) were administered to participants. Post-COVID blood samples from convalescent patients were collected a median of 101 days after diagnosis, with a range of 35 to 161 days. Post-vaccine blood samples were collected a median of about 72 days after the second vaccine dose, ranging from roughly 12 to 250 days. Control cultures used a CEFX viral epitope pool as positive control, an HIV-1 Nef peptide pool as negative control, or no peptide.

Receptor libraries were prepared by PCR. At the Johns Hopkins FTIC core, DNA from the cultured CD4+ T cells underwent TCR sequencing with the Oncomine TCR Beta short-read assay. Genomic DNA was extracted from the cultured CD4+ T cells with the QIAamp micro DNA kit. Oncomine TCR Beta libraries from cultured CD4+ T cells were pooled using unique dual indexes and sequenced on an Illumina iSeq 100. On the study's bioinformatics: Non-productive sequences were removed, and CDR3s that did not start with C, did not end with F or W, or were shorter than 7 amino acids were discarded. Antigen-specific clonotypes were identified using the MANAFEST web application through comparison of peptide-stimulated wells with reference and other culture wells. Positive clones required FDR below 0.05, an odds ratio above 5, and productive frequency above 0.1% in at least two of three replicate wells. Cross-reactive clonotypes were defined as significantly expanded in both SARS-CoV-2 spike wells and at least one common cold coronavirus spike condition. Similarity between CDR3 sequences was evaluated in R version 3.6.1 using Levenshtein distances (stringdist) and unrooted phylogenetic trees (ape). TCRdb reprocessed the public reads (quality trimming at Q25 with fastp, clone calling with MiXCR) and kept in-frame beta chains. Each record represents a unique CDR3 protein, reported with the most common genes and DNA among its rows. These V and J calls derive from TCRdb rather than the authors' analysis. The sample table holds some 14,000 distinct CDR3 sequences, of which just under 65% were seen once. Less than 7% of the sample is taken by the ten largest.

Points the paper makes about the study in general: An increase in the median number of SARS-CoV-2-reactive clonotypes from approximately 23 after infection to roughly 39 after vaccination was observed, but the change was not found to be significant. Of the vaccine-specific clones found in convalescent patients, nearly all (304 of 307) were mono-reactive for SARS-CoV-2 spike instead of being cross-reactive with common cold coronaviruses. Relatively few convalescent patients were included in the study, and early timepoints after natural infection were not analyzed. Among convalescent patients, a median about 86% of the SARS-CoV-2-reactive clones seen after vaccination appeared only after vaccination, which suggests priming specific to the vaccine.

The V gene is TRBV21-1 and the J gene is TRBJ1-5; the table assigns TRBD1, which was not confirmed against the DNA. TRBV21-1 is a known pseudogene. The source material was CD4+ T cells from blood, cultured in vitro. This sequence was found in a human donor who had recovered from COVID-19. The nucleotides are TGTGCCAGCAGTAACCGGGGGCCCCGGCAGCCCCAGCATTTT. The resulting protein is CASSNRGPRQPQHF.